This T cell receptor (beta chain) was found in a study of blood T cell repertoires in COVID-19. For the study at large: The study drew acute and convalescent COVID-19 samples from the United States, Italy and Spain.

Study processing details: Reference gene primer amplification in the assay estimated nucleated cell counts. Profiled with immunoSEQ multiplex PCR; TCRdb holds only in-frame clones, not every one. V, J and clone size derive from that table, while D and trimming were established from the DNA sequence. The repertoire holds fewer than 350,000 clones, with around nine tenths as singletons. The CDR3 length is 12 residues. Germline values: CDR1 LNHDA, CDR2 SQIVND (reference sequence). V dropped 8 bases and J dropped 6; count of bases not matched to a gene: 6. The sequence was collected from a man aged 35 to 55 with active or convalescent COVID-19. Sequencing was performed on peripheral blood. The V call is TRBV19, the J call TRBJ2-7; 8 positions match TRBD1. CDR3 sequence (DNA): TGTGCCAGTGGGACAGGACTGGGCGAGCAGTACTTC. It encodes CASGTGLGEQYF.